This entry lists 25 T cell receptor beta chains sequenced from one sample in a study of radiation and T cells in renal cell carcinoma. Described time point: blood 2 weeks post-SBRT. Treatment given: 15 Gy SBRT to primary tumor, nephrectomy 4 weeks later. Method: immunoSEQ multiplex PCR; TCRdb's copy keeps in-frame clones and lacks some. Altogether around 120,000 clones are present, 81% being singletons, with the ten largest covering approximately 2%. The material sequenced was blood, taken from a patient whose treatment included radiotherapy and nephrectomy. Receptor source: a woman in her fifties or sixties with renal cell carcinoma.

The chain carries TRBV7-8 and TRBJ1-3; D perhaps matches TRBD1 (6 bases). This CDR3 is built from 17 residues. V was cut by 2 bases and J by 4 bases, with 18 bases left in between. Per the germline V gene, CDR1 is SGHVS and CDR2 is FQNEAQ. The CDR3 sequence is CASSLPKKGVGGNTIYF. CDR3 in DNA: TGTGCCAGCAGCTTACCAAAAAAGGGGGTTGGGGGAAACACCATATATTTT.

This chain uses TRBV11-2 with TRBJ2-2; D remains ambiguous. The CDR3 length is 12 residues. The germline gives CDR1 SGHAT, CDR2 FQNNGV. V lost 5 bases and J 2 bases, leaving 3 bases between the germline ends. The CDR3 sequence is CASSKNTGELFF. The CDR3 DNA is TGTGCCAGCAGCAAAAACACCGGGGAGCTGTTTTTT.

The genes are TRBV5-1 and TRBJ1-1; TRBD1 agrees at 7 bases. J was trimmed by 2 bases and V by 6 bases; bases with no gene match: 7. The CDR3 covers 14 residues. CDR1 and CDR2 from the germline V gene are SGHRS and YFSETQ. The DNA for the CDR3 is TGCGCCAGCACCCTACAGGGGAGTAACACTGAAGCTTTCTTT. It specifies CASTLQGSNTEAFF.

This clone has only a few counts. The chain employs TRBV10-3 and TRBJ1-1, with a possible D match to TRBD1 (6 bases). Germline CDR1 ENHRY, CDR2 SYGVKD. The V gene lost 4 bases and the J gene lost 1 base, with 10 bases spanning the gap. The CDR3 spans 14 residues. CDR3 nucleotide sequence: TGTGCCATCAGTGCGACAGGAAGGAACACTGAAGCTTTCTTT. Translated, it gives CAISATGRNTEAFF.

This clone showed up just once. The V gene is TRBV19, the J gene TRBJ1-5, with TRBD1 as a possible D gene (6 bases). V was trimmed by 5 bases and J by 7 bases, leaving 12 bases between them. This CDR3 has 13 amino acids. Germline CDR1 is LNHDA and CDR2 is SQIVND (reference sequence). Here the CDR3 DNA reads TGTGCCAGTAGTTTAAACAGGGAACAGCCCCAGCATTTT. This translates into CASSLNREQPQHF.

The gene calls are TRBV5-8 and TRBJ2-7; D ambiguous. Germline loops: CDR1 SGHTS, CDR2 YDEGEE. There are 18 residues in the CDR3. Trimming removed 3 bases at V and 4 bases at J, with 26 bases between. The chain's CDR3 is CASSSTLQVKVRSYEQYF. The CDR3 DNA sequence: TGTGCCAGCAGCTCGACCCTTCAGGTTAAAGTTCGATCGTACGAGCAGTACTTC.

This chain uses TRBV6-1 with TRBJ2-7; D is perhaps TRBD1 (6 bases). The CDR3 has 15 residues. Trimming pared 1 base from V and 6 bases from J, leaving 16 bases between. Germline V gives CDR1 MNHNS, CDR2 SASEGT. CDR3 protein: CASSEEAGAYSEQYF. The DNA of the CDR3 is TGTGCCAGCAGTGAAGAGGCAGGGGCCTACAGCGAGCAGTACTTC.

The CDR3: CASSPTANYGYTF. In DNA, the CDR3 is TGTGCCAGCAGCCCAACAGCAAACTATGGCTACACCTTC. This chain joins TRBV11-3 and TRBJ1-2; D remains unclear. Germline loops: CDR1 SGHNT, CDR2 YENEEA. This CDR3 is built from 13 residues. V lost 5 bases to trimming and J lost 2 bases, with 9 bases between them.

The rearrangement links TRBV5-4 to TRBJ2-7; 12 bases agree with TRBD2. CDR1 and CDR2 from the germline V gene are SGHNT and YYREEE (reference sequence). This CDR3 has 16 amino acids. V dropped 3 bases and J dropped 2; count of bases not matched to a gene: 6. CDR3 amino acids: CASSSGLAGSAYEQYF. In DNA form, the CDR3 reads TGTGCCAGCAGCTCCGGACTAGCGGGAAGTGCCTACGAGCAGTACTTC.

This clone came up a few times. The CDR3 DNA sequence: TGTGCCAGCAGGACAAAACTCCGGGACTCCTACTACGAGCAGTACTTC. It encodes CASRTKLRDSYYEQYF. This chain joins TRBV2 and TRBJ2-7, with D maybe TRBD2 (6 bases). CDR3 size: 16 residues. V shed 6 bases and J shed 3 bases, with 21 bases lying between them. In germline, CDR1 is SNHLY, CDR2 FYNNEI.

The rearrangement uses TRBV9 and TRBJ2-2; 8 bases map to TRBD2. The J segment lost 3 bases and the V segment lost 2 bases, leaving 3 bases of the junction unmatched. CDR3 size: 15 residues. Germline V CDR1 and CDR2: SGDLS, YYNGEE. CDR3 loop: CASSVIGGDTGELFF. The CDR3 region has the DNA TGTGCCAGCAGCGTCATCGGGGGGGACACCGGGGAGCTGTTTTTT.

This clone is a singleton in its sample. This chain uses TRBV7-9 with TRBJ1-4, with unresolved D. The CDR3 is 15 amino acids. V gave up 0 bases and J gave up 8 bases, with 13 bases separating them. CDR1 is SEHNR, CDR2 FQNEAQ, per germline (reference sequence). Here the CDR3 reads CASSLALADGEKLFF. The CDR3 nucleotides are TGTGCCAGCAGCTTAGCGCTAGCCGATGGGGAAAAACTGTTTTTT.

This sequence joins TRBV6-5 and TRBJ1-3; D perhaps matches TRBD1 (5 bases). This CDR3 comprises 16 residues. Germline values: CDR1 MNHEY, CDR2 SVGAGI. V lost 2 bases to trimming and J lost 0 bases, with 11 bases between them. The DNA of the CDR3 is TGTGCCAGCAGTTACCCGCCAGGGAGCTCTGGAAACACCATATATTTT. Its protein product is CASSYPPGSSGNTIYF.

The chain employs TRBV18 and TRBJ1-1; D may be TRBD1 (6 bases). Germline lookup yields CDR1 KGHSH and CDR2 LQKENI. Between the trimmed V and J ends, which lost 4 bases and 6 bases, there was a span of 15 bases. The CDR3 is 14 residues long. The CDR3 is CASSHPTGLAEAFF. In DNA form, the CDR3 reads TGTGCCAGCTCACACCCCACAGGGTTGGCTGAAGCTTTCTTT.

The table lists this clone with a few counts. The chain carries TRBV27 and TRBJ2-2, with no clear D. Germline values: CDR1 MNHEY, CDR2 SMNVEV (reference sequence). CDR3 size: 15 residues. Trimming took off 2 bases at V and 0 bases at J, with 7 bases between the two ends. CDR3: CASSLEQANTGELFF. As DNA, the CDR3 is TGTGCCAGCAGTTTAGAGCAGGCGAACACCGGGGAGCTGTTTTTT.

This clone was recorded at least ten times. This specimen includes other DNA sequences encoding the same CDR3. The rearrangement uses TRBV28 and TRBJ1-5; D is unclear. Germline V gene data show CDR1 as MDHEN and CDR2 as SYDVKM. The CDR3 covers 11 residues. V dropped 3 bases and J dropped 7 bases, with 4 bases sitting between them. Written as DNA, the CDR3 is TGTGCCAGCAGTTTTGGCCAGCCCCAGCATTTT. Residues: CASSFGQPQHF.

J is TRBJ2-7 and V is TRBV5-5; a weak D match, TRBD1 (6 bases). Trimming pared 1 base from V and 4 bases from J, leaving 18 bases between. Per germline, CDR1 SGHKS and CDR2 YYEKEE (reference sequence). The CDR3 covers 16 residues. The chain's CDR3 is CASSLNVDSHLYEQYF. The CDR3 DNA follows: TGTGCCAGCAGCTTGAATGTGGACAGCCATTTGTACGAGCAGTACTTC.

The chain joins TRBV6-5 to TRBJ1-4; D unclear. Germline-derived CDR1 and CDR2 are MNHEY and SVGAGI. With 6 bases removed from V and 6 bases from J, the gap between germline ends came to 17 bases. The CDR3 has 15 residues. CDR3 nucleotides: TGTGCCAGCAGACCGTTGGGGAATTCGGATGAAAAACTGTTTTTT. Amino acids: CASRPLGNSDEKLFF.

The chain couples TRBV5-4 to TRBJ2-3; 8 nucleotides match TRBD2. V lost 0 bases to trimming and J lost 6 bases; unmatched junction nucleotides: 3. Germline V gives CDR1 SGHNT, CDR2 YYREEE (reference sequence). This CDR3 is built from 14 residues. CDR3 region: CASSLDGGVDTQYF. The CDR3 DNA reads TGTGCCAGCAGCTTGGACGGGGGGGTTGATACGCAGTATTTT.

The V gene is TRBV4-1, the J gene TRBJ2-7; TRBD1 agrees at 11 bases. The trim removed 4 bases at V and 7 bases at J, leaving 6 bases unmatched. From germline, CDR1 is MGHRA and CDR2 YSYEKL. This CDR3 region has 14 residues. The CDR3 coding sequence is TGCGCCAGCAGCCTCCGGGACAGGGGGTGGGAGCAGTACTTC. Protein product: CASSLRDRGWEQYF.

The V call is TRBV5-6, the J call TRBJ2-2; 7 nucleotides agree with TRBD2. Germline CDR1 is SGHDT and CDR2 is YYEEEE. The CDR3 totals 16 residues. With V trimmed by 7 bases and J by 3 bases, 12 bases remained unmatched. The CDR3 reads CASALWGGSYTGELFF. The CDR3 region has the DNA TGTGCCAGCGCATTATGGGGAGGGAGCTACACCGGGGAGCTGTTTTTT.

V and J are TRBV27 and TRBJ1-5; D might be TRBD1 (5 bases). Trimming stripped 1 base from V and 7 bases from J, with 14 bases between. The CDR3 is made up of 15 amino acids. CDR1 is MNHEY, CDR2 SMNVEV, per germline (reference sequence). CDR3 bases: TGTGCCAGCAGTTTATTTTCGGGGCCCGGCCAGCCCCAGCATTTT. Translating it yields CASSLFSGPGQPQHF.

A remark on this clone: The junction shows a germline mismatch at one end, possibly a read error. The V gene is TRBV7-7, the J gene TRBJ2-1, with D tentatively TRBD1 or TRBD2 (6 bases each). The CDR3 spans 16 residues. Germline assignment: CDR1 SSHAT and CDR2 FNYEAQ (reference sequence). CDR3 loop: CASSPNPGASYNEQFF. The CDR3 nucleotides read TGTGCTAGCAGCCCAAACCCGGGGGCCTCCTACAATGAGCAGTTCTTC.

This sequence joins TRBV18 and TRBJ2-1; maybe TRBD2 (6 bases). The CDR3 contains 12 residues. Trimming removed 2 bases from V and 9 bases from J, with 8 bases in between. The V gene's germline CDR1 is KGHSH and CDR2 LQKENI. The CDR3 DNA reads TGTGCCAGCTCACCAGCAGCGGGTGAGCAGTTCTTC. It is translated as CASSPAAGEQFF.

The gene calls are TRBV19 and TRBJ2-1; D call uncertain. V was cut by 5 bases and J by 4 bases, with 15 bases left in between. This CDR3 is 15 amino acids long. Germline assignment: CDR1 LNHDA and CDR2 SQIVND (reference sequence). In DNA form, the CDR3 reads TGTGCCAGTAGTGTCTGGGGTGAGTCGTACAATGAGCAGTTCTTC. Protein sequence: CASSVWGESYNEQFF.